The 20 T cell receptor beta chains listed next were all sequenced from one sample in a study of OX40 agonist ivuxolimab in advanced cancers. Method: immunoSEQ multiplex PCR; TCRdb's copy keeps in-frame clones and lacks some. The sample includes roughly 70,000 clones, approximately 87% of them seen just once. Material: CD4+ or CD8+ T cells sorted from blood, obtained in a trial of the OX40 agonist ivuxolimab. All receptors come from an adult with an advanced solid tumor such as melanoma, head and neck, liver or kidney cancer.

The chain recombines TRBV7-7 with TRBJ2-5; no firm D call. CDR1 SSHAT and CDR2 FNYEAQ come from the germline V gene (reference sequence). Trimming shortened V by 1 base and J by 5 bases, and 8 bases separated the two germline ends. The CDR3 is made up of 13 amino acids. The CDR3 region is CASSLGVVETQYF. DNA for the CDR3: TGTGCCAGCAGCTTAGGCGTAGTGGAGACCCAGTACTTC.

The genes are TRBV13 and TRBJ1-5, with D possibly TRBD1 on 5 matching bases. This CDR3 has 14 amino acids. Germline V gene data show CDR1 as PRHDT and CDR2 as FYEKMQ (reference sequence). Trimming left V 1 base short and J 5 bases short, with 9 bases between. The CDR3 sequence: CASSLASRDQPQHF. DNA of the CDR3: TGTGCCAGCAGCTTAGCTTCCAGGGATCAGCCCCAGCATTTT.

The rearrangement uses TRBV5-8 and TRBJ2-5, with a possible D match to TRBD1 (6 bases). The ends were cut back, 3 bases at V and 5 bases at J, with 14 bases in the middle. This CDR3 spans 14 amino acids. Germline lookup yields CDR1 SGHTS and CDR2 YDEGEE. The DNA of the CDR3 is TGTGCCAGCAGCTCTACAGGGATGCGGGAGACCCAGTACTTC. Protein sequence: CASSSTGMRETQYF.

This sequence joins TRBV7-9 and TRBJ2-3; D remains unclear. Deletions cut 1 base from V and 8 bases from J, with 4 bases between. Germline V gene data show CDR1 as SEHNR and CDR2 as FQNEAQ (reference sequence). The CDR3 runs 11 residues. CDR3 protein: CASSLEATQYF. CDR3 bases: TGTGCCAGCAGCTTAGAAGCTACGCAGTATTTT.

This clone occurred once. The chain has TRBV7-2 and TRBJ1-1, with D unclear. V was trimmed by 5 bases and J by 4 bases, leaving 11 bases between them. The germline gives CDR1 SGHTA, CDR2 FQGNSA. The CDR3 covers 13 residues. CDR3 sequence reads: CASSPKVSTEAFF. In DNA, the CDR3 is TGTGCCAGCAGCCCCAAGGTGAGCACTGAAGCTTTCTTT.

V usage is TRBV29-1 and J usage is TRBJ2-7, with 7 bases aligning to TRBD1. The CDR3 consists of 12 residues. Germline CDR1 SQVTM, CDR2 ANQGSEA. J gave up 2 bases and V 3 bases, and 1 base lay outside the gene matches. The CDR3 DNA reads TGCAGCGTTGAGGGACAGACCTACGAGCAGTACTTC. Translating it yields CSVEGQTYEQYF.

V and J are TRBV7-2 and TRBJ2-1, with 10 bases matching TRBD1. CDR1 is SGHTA, CDR2 FQGNSA, per germline. The CDR3 contains 13 residues. V was clipped by 5 bases and J by 14 bases; unmatched bases: 9. The CDR3, as DNA: TGTGCCAGCAGCCCAACCGGGACAGGGGAGAAGTTCTTC. Translating gives CASSPTGTGEKFF.

This sequence joins TRBV4-2 and TRBJ2-2; 10 bases are a match to TRBD1. The CDR3 runs to 17 residues. J was trimmed by 5 bases and V by 0 bases; bases with no gene match: 6. The germline V gene has CDR1 LGHNA and CDR2 YNFKEQ. The chain's CDR3 is CASSQDSDRGLTGELFF. As DNA, the CDR3 is TGTGCCAGCAGCCAAGACTCCGACAGGGGGCTGACCGGGGAGCTGTTTTTT.

The V gene is TRBV4-3, the J gene TRBJ1-2; D gene ambiguous. The CDR3 extends over 14 amino acids. Germline V CDR1 and CDR2: LGHNA, YSLEER. V was clipped by 4 bases and J by 6 bases, with 15 bases between them. CDR3 amino acids: CASSRARAEDGYTF. The CDR3, as DNA: TGCGCCAGCAGCCGAGCAAGGGCGGAAGATGGCTACACCTTC.

For the CDR3, the DNA is TGCGCCAGCAGCCACCAGGGACTAGCGGGGGGCACAGATACGCAGTATTTT. This sequence encodes CASSHQGLAGGTDTQYF. The rearrangement links TRBV4-1 to TRBJ2-3, with TRBD2 matching 14 bases. This CDR3 has 17 residues. The germline V gene has CDR1 MGHRA and CDR2 YSYEKL. J lost 1 base, V lost 3 bases, and 3 bases had no gene match.

The chain employs TRBV5-6 and TRBJ2-5; 7 positions match TRBD2. Germline CDR1 and CDR2: SGHDT and YYEEEE. The length of the CDR3 is 16 residues. With 4 bases clipped from V and 2 bases from J, the junction kept 11 bases outside the gene matches. CDR3 bases: TGTGCCAGCAGCCGGGGGGTAGCCGGAGGGCAAGAGACCCAGTACTTC. Its translation: CASSRGVAGGQETQYF. The full variable domain, its missing parts supplied by reference TRBV5-6 and TRBJ2-5, is DAGVTQSPTHLIKTRGQQVTLRCSPKSGHDTVSWYQQALGQGPQFIFQYYEEEERQRGNFPDRFSGHQFPNYSSELNVNALLLGDSALYLCASSRGVAGGQETQYFGPGTRLLVL.

V and J are TRBV4-1 and TRBJ2-3; perhaps TRBD1 as D (6 bases). The CDR3 loop spans 14 amino acids. V was trimmed by 6 bases and J by 5 bases, leaving 15 bases between them. Looked up from germline, CDR1 is MGHRA and CDR2 is YSYEKL. The CDR3 bases are TGCGCCAGCAGTCAATCGGACAGACGAGATACGCAGTATTTT. Its translation is CASSQSDRRDTQYF.

This clone was counted once. The chain employs TRBV5-1 and TRBJ2-1, with D hard to call. The CDR3 length is 16 residues. The germline gives CDR1 SGHRS, CDR2 YFSETQ. V was clipped by 4 bases and J by 7 bases, with 21 bases between them. The CDR3 reads CASSPLGRQISNEQFF. The CDR3 nucleotides are TGCGCCAGCAGCCCCTTGGGCAGGCAAATCTCTAATGAGCAGTTCTTC.

This chain joins TRBV6-5 and TRBJ2-7; 9 bases align to TRBD1. CDR1 and CDR2 from the germline V gene are MNHEY and SVGAGI. The CDR3 is 14 residues long. Germline trimming cut 6 bases from V and 4 bases from J; bases unmatched to any gene: 7. CDR3 DNA sequence: TGTGCCAGCAGGGGGACAGGGCATCGGTACGAGCAGTACTTC. Protein product: CASRGTGHRYEQYF.

This chain uses TRBV7-9 with TRBJ1-5, with D unresolved. The CDR3 length is 14 residues. CDR1 and CDR2 from the germline V gene are SEHNR and FQNEAQ (reference sequence). Trimming shortened V by 5 bases and J by 1 base, and 9 bases separated the two germline ends. In nucleotides, the CDR3 is TGTGCCAGCAGCCCCTACTTGAGCAATCAGCCCCAGCATTTT. Translated, it gives CASSPYLSNQPQHF.

The rearrangement joins TRBV7-8 to TRBJ2-7; TRBD2 matches at 8 bases. V was pared by 1 base and J by 3 bases, with 8 bases of the junction left unmatched. CDR3 length equals 16 residues. Germline CDR1 is SGHVS and CDR2 is FQNEAQ. The chain's CDR3 is CASSLGDGSGGYEQYF. The CDR3 DNA reads as TGTGCCAGCAGCTTAGGGGACGGGAGCGGGGGCTACGAGCAGTACTTC.

The chain recombines TRBV5-1 with TRBJ2-5, with unresolved D. The V and J ends lost 0 bases and 1 base respectively, with 10 bases between them. The CDR3 loop spans 15 amino acids. Germline assignment: CDR1 SGHRS and CDR2 YFSETQ. The CDR3 region is CASSLVYTGQETQYF. The CDR3 DNA follows: TGCGCCAGCAGCTTGGTCTATACTGGCCAAGAGACCCAGTACTTC.

The chain couples TRBV5-1 to TRBJ2-3, with TRBD2 as a possible D gene (6 bases). CDR3 length equals 16 residues. V was pared by 0 bases and J by 0 bases, with 11 bases between. The germline CDR1 and CDR2 sequences are SGHRS and YFSETQ. The CDR3 spells CASSLGVRESTDTQYF. CDR3 in DNA: TGCGCCAGCAGCTTGGGTGTGCGGGAAAGCACAGATACGCAGTATTTT. The variable domain in full, completed from reference TRBV5-1 and TRBJ2-3, reads KAGVTQTPRYLIKTRGQQVTLSCSPISGHRSVSWYQQTPGQGLQFLFEYFSETQRNKGNFPGRFSGRQFSNSRSEMNVSTLELGDSALYLCASSLGVRESTDTQYFGPGTRLTVL.

The chain joins TRBV18 to TRBJ2-7; TRBD1 agrees at 7 bases. The V gene end was trimmed by 2 bases and the J gene end by 1 base; junction bases not matched to a gene: 8. This CDR3 has 16 residues. Germline CDR1 KGHSH, CDR2 LQKENI. The CDR3 DNA follows: TGTGCCAGCTCACCAAAGGGGACAGATTCATCCTACGAGCAGTACTTC. Protein product: CASSPKGTDSSYEQYF. The whole variable domain, filled in from reference TRBV18 and TRBJ2-7, reads NAGVMQNPRHLVRRRGQEARLRCSPMKGHSHVYWYRQLPEEGLKFMVYLQKENIIDESGMPKERFSAEFPKEGPSILRIQQVVRGDSAAYFCASSPKGTDSSYEQYFGPGTRLTVT.

This chain joins TRBV7-2 and TRBJ1-5; 7 bases are a match to TRBD1. The germline CDR1 and CDR2 sequences are SGHTA and FQGNSA. CDR3 length: 15 residues. V was clipped by 5 bases and J by 1 base; unmatched bases: 5. CDR3 sequence: CASSPGGGSNQPQHF. The DNA for the CDR3 is TGTGCCAGCAGCCCAGGGGGGGGAAGCAATCAGCCCCAGCATTTT.